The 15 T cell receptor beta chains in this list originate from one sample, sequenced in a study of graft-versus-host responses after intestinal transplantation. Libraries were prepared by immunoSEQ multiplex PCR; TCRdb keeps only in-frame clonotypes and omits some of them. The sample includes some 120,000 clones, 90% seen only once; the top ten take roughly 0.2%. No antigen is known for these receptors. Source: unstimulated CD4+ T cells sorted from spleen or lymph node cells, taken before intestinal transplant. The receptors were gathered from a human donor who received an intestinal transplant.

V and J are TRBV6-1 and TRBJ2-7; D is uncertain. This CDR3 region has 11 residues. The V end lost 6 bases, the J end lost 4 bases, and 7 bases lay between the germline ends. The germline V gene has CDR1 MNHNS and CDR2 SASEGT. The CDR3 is CASRSSYEQYF. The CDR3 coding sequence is TGTGCCAGCAGATCTAGTTACGAGCAGTACTTC.

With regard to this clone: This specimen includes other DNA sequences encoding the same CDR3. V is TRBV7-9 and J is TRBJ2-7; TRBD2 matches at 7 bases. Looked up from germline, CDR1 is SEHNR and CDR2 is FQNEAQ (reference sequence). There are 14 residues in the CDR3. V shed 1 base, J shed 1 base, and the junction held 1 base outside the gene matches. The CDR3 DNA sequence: TGTGCCAGCAGCTTAGGGGGGGGTTCCTACGAGCAGTACTTC. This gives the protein CASSLGGGSYEQYF.

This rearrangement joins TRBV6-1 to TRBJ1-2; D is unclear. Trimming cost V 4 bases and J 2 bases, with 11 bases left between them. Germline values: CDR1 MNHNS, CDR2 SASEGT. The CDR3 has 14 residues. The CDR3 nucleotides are TGTGCCAGCAGTGCGAACGGGGAAAACTATGGCTACACCTTC. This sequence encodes CASSANGENYGYTF.

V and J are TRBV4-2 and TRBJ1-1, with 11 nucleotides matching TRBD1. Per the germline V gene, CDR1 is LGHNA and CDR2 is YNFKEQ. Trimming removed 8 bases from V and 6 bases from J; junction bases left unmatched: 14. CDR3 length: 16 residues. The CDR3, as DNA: TGTGCCAGCGCATACCGGACAGGGGGCATCAGGGCTGAAGCTTTCTTT. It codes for CASAYRTGGIRAEAFF.

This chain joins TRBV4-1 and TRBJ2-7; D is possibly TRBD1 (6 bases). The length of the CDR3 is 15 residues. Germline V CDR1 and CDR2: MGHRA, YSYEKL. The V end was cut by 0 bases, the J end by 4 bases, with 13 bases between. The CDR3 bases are TGCGCCAGCAGCCAAGATAGGGGGTATGCGTACGAGCAGTACTTC. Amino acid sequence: CASSQDRGYAYEQYF.

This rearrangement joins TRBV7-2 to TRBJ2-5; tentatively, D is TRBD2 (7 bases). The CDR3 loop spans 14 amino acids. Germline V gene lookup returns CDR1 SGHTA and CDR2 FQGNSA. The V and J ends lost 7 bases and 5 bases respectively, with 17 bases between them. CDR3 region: CASTGRGGWETQYF. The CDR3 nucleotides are TGTGCCAGCACCGGAAGGGGGGGTTGGGAGACCCAGTACTTC. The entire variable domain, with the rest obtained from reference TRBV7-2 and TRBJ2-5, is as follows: GAGVSQSPSNKVTEKGKDVELRCDPISGHTALYWYRQSLGQGLEFLIYFQGNSAPDKSGLPSDRFSAERTGGSVSTLTIQRTQQEDSAVYLCASTGRGGWETQYFGPGTRLLVL.

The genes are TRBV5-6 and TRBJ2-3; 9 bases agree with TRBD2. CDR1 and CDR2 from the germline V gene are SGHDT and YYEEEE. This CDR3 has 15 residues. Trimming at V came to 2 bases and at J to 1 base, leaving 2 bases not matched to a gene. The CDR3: CASSFRGRGTDTQYF. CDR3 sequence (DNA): TGTGCCAGCAGCTTTCGCGGGAGGGGCACAGATACGCAGTATTTT. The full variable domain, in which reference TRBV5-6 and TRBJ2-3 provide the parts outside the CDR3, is DAGVTQSPTHLIKTRGQQVTLRCSPKSGHDTVSWYQQALGQGPQFIFQYYEEEERQRGNFPDRFSGHQFPNYSSELNVNALLLGDSALYLCASSFRGRGTDTQYFGPGTRLTVL.

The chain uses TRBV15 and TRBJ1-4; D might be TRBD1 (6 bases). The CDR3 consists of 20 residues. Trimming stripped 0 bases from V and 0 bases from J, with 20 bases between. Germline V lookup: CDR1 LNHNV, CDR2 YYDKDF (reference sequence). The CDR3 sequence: CATSRDRQRDTFATNEKLFF. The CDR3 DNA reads TGTGCCACCAGCAGAGATAGGCAAAGGGACACGTTTGCAACTAATGAAAAACTGTTTTTT.

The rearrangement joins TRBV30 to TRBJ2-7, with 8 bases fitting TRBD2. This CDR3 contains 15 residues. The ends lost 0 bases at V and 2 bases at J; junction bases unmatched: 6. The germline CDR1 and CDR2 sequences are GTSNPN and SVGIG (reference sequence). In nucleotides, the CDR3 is TGTGCCTGGAGTGTAAGGCTAGCGGGTGCCTACGAGCAGTACTTC. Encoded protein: CAWSVRLAGAYEQYF.

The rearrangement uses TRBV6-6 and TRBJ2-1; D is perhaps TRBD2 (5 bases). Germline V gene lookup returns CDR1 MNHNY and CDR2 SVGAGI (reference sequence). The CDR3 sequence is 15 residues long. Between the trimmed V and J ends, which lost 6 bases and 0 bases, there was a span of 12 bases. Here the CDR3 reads CASSERLSSYNEQFF. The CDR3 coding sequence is TGTGCCAGCAGCGAGCGGTTGAGCTCCTACAATGAGCAGTTCTTC.

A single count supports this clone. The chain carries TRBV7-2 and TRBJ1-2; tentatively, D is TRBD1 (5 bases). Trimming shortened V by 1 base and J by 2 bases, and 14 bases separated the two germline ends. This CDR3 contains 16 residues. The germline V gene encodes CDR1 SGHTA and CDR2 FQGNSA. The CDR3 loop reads CASSLDGHTLNYGYTF. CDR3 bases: TGTGCCAGCAGCTTAGATGGACACACTCTAAACTATGGCTACACCTTC.

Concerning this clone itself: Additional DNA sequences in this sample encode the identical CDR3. The CDR3 spells CASSLTGNQPQHF. The CDR3 DNA sequence: TGTGCCAGCAGCCTAACAGGGAATCAGCCCCAGCATTTT. The chain is built from TRBV7-9 and TRBJ1-5, with D perhaps matching TRBD1 (6 bases). Per germline, CDR1 SEHNR and CDR2 FQNEAQ (reference sequence). Trimming pared 5 bases from V and 4 bases from J, leaving 9 bases between. The CDR3 extends over 13 amino acids.

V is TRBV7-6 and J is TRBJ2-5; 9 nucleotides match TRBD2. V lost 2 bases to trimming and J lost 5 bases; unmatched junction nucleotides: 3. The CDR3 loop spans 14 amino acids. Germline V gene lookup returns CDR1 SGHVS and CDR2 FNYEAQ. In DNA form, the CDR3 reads TGTGCCAGCAGCTTACGCGGGAGGGGGGAGACCCAGTACTTC. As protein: CASSLRGRGETQYF.

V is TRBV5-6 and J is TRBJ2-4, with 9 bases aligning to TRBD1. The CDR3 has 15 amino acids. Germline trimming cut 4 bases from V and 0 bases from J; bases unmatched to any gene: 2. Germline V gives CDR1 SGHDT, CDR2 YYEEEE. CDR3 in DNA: TGTGCCAGCAGCCCGGACAGGGGAGCCAAAAACATTCAGTACTTC. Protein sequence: CASSPDRGAKNIQYF.

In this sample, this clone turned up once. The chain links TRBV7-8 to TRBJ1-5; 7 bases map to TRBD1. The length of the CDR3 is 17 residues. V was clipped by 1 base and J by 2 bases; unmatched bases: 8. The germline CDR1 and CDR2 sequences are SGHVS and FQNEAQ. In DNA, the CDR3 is TGTGCCAGCAGCTTAGGTACGCAGGGGGATGGCAATCAGCCCCAGCATTTT. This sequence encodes CASSLGTQGDGNQPQHF.